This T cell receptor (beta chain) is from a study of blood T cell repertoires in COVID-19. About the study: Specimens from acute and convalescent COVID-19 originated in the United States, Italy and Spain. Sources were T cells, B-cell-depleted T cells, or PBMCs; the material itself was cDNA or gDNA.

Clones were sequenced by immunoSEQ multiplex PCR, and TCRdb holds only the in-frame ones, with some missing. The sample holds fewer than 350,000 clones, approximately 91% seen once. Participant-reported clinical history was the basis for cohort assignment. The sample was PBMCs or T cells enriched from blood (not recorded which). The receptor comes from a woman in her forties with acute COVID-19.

This chain's CDR3 is CASSTAGARREQYF. CDR3 nucleotide sequence: TGTGCCAGCAGTACAGCGGGAGCCAGACGGGAGCAGTACTTC. The chain couples TRBV6-2 or TRBV6-3 to TRBJ2-7; 8 nucleotides align to TRBD2. The CDR3 covers 14 residues. V lost 5 bases, J lost 7 bases, and 10 bases stayed unmatched. Looked up from germline, CDR1 is MNHEY and CDR2 is SVGEGT.